These 15 T cell receptor beta chains share one sample of origin, sequenced in a study of T cell responses to AZD1222 COVID-19 vaccine listed by TCRdb under 2021. Per the publication, the time point label means: baseline before first vaccination. The library was produced with the immunoSEQ multiplex PCR assay. TCRdb stores this immuneACCESS table with in-frame sequences only. Part of the clones is absent; in the studies checked, under half of the shortfall reflects unresolved V genes, and no reason is known for the rest. A total of fewer than 150,000 clones appear in this sample, about nine tenths of them only once. About 4.8% of the sample lies in the top ten. The specimen was peripheral blood, collected on day 0 of AZD1222 vaccination. Source of these receptors: an adult in good health.

The CDR3 sequence is CASSFGRAGELFF. DNA of the CDR3: TGTGCCAGCAGTTTTGGAAGGGCCGGGGAGCTGTTTTTT. The rearrangement links TRBV27 to TRBJ2-2; D gene unclear. Germline V gene data show CDR1 as MNHEY and CDR2 as SMNVEV (reference sequence). The CDR3 is 13 residues long. Trimming pared 3 bases from V and 6 bases from J, leaving 8 bases between.

This clone has just one count. The J gene is TRBJ1-3, the V gene TRBV6-6; 7 positions match TRBD1. From germline, CDR1 is MNHNY and CDR2 SVGAGI (reference sequence). This CDR3 spans 14 amino acids. J gave up 2 bases and V 5 bases, and 3 bases lay outside the gene matches. The CDR3 reads CASSLQGTGNTIYF. The CDR3 DNA follows: TGTGCCAGCAGTCTACAGGGGACTGGAAACACCATATATTTT.

This chain connects TRBV19 to TRBJ2-1, with TRBD2 matching 9 bases. Germline lookup yields CDR1 LNHDA and CDR2 SQIVND (reference sequence). The CDR3 contains 15 residues. The junction had 5 bases not matched to a gene; V was cut back by 1 base and J by 7 bases. The CDR3 sequence: CASSIGLAGNNEQFF. Here the CDR3 DNA reads TGTGCCAGTAGTATAGGGCTAGCGGGAAATAATGAGCAGTTCTTC.

The rearrangement joins TRBV6-5 to TRBJ1-6; 7 bases match TRBD1. CDR1 and CDR2 (germline): MNHEY, SVGAGI. Unmatched junction bases numbered 7, after V lost 6 bases and J lost 8 bases. The CDR3 consists of 14 residues. This chain's CDR3 is CASSLDRADSPLHF. The CDR3 DNA is TGTGCCAGCAGCCTTGACAGGGCTGATTCACCCCTCCACTTT.

The chain combines TRBV7-9 with TRBJ1-1; the D gene is possibly TRBD1 (5 bases). The CDR3 consists of 13 residues. CDR1 SEHNR and CDR2 FQNEAQ come from the germline V gene (reference sequence). Trimming left V 4 bases short and J 3 bases short, with 9 bases between. This chain's CDR3 is CASSYAGDTEAFF. CDR3 nucleotides: TGTGCCAGCAGCTATGCGGGGGACACTGAAGCTTTCTTT.

This rearrangement joins TRBV2 to TRBJ1-4; 7 bases match TRBD1. The CDR3 loop spans 13 amino acids. The germline V gene encodes CDR1 SNHLY and CDR2 FYNNEI. After removal of 7 bases from V and 14 bases from J, the junction contained 13 bases not matched to a gene. The CDR3 spells CASTPEGTAALFF. The CDR3 region has the DNA TGTGCCAGCACCCCAGAGGGGACAGCGGCGCTGTTTTTT. Full variable domain (rest looked up from reference TRBV2 and TRBJ1-4): EPEVTQTPSHQVTQMGQEVILRCVPISNHLYFYWYRQILGQKVEFLVSFYNNEISEKSEIFDDQFSVERPDGSNFTLKIRSTKLEDSAMYFCASTPEGTAALFFGSGTQLSVL.

Worth noting for this clone: This sample also contains other DNA sequences that code for the same CDR3. V gene TRBV5-1 combines with J gene TRBJ1-3; the D is unclear. The CDR3 consists of 14 residues. The germline CDR1 and CDR2 sequences are SGHRS and YFSETQ. Deletions cut 0 bases from V and 0 bases from J, with 4 bases between. CDR3 sequence: CASSLGVSGNTIYF. CDR3 nucleotide sequence: TGCGCCAGCAGCTTGGGGGTCTCTGGAAACACCATATATTTT.

J is TRBJ1-1 and V is TRBV5-6; D gene uncertain. Germline V gene sequence: CDR1 SGHDT, CDR2 YYEEEE. The V gene lost 2 bases and the J gene lost 4 bases, with 12 bases spanning the gap. CDR3 length equals 14 residues. The CDR3 DNA reads TGTGCCAGCAGCTTAAAGGGTTTTATCACTGAAGCTTTCTTT. This codes for CASSLKGFITEAFF.

The chain has TRBV25-1 and TRBJ2-5, with D unclear. The CDR3 runs to 13 residues. V dropped 4 bases and J dropped 5 bases, with 11 bases sitting between them. CDR1 is MGHDK and CDR2 is SYGVNS in the germline V gene. In DNA, the CDR3 is TGTGCCAGCAGTGCCTCCTGGTTTGAGACCCAGTACTTC. It encodes CASSASWFETQYF.

The J gene is TRBJ1-2, the V gene TRBV10-3, with unresolved D. Germline values: CDR1 ENHRY, CDR2 SYGVKD. Trimming shortened V by 3 bases and J by 4 bases, and 12 bases separated the two germline ends. This CDR3 region has 14 residues. CDR3 protein: CAISDSVLSYGYTF. Written as DNA, the CDR3 is TGTGCCATCAGTGACAGTGTCCTTAGCTATGGCTACACCTTC.

J is TRBJ2-1 and V is TRBV7-8; no definite D call. Germline assignment: CDR1 SGHVS and CDR2 FQNEAQ. The V end lost 3 bases, the J end lost 2 bases, and 14 bases lay between the germline ends. The CDR3 covers 16 residues. The CDR3 DNA reads TGTGCCAGCAGCTTCGGCAGAGTTGGCCCCTACAATGAGCAGTTCTTC. It encodes CASSFGRVGPYNEQFF.

The chain recombines TRBV6-5 with TRBJ2-2; D is ambiguous. The CDR3 length is 14 residues. Germline CDR1 and CDR2: MNHEY and SVGAGI. Trimming took off 10 bases at V and 3 bases at J, with 15 bases between the two ends. CDR3 residues: CAISAGFHTGELFF. The CDR3, as DNA: TGTGCCATAAGCGCCGGATTCCACACCGGGGAGCTGTTTTTT.

The gene calls are TRBV7-6 and TRBJ1-1; 7 bases are a match to TRBD1. The germline gives CDR1 SGHVS, CDR2 FNYEAQ. Unmatched junction bases numbered 6, after V lost 5 bases and J lost 0 bases. The CDR3 sequence is 15 residues long. CDR3 sequence reads: CASSPGQFMNTEAFF. CDR3 in DNA: TGTGCCAGCAGCCCGGGACAGTTCATGAACACTGAAGCTTTCTTT.

This chain joins TRBV28 and TRBJ1-1, with a possible D match to TRBD1 (6 bases). CDR1 is MDHEN, CDR2 SYDVKM, per germline. CDR3 length: 16 amino acids. V lost 5 bases to trimming and J lost 1 base, with 17 bases between them. The CDR3 loop reads CASSPHPGVGNTEAFF. CDR3 bases: TGTGCCAGCAGTCCCCATCCAGGGGTGGGGAACACTGAAGCTTTCTTT.

The CDR3 protein is CSAPDPIRQYF. The CDR3 nucleotides read TGCAGTGCTCCCGACCCAATCCGGCAGTACTTC. The chain joins TRBV20-1 to TRBJ2-7; D unclear. The germline V gene has CDR1 DFQATT and CDR2 SNEGSKA (reference sequence). CDR3 length equals 11 residues. V was pared by 5 bases and J by 9 bases, with 14 bases between.